This T cell receptor (beta chain) emerged from a study of shared clonotypes between healthy human individuals. Across the whole study: Aged 18 to 49, the donors were two women and a few men.

Trimming took 5 bases from V and 7 from J, leaving 14 bases between them. Germline CDR1 and CDR2: MNHEY and SMNVEV (reference sequence). The CDR3 extends over 13 amino acids. Profiled with immunoSEQ multiplex PCR; TCRdb holds only in-frame clones, not every one. The sample yields millions of clones, 85% to 95% seen once. Sequenced material: naive CD4+ T cells sorted from blood. The subset denotes: CD45RA+ positively selected. The gene calls are TRBV27 and TRBJ2-5; D is perhaps TRBD1 (6 bases). This clonotype was sampled from a young man in good health. The CDR3 nucleotides are TGTGCCAGCAGTCCCGGGACACCGTGGACCCAGTACTTC. Translating gives CASSPGTPWTQYF.